This T cell receptor beta chain is drawn from a study of control samples from healthy donors and cancer patients (dated by TCRdb to the early 2020s). The library relied on the immunoSEQ multiplex PCR assay. TCRdb provides this immuneACCESS table in a form limited to in-frame rearrangements. Some clones are lacking; in checked studies, under half of them reflect an unresolved V gene, and why the rest are absent is not known. This sample holds around 130,000 clones; 87% were observed only once. In total, the top ten clones hold roughly 12% of the sample. Inclusive of the bounding cysteine and phenylalanine, the CDR3 is 14 residues long. Only CDR3 DNA is held: 42 bases, read in frame from base 1. V is clipped by 2 bases and J by 6 bases, and the sequence between their germline boundaries is 10 bases long. Based on the germline V gene, the CDR1 and CDR2 sequences are KGHSH and LQKENI. To note about this clone: Its antigen remains unidentified. Base qualities are not at hand, and no much larger clone is one base apart.

The origin of this receptor is a man aged 25-45 years in good health. The sequence is built from TRBV18 and TRBJ1-4, with TRBD1 tentatively as D gene (6 bases match). The sequenced sample was blood. The CDR3 reads CASSPSRGHEKLFF. The DNA sequence is given as TGTGCCAGCTCACCAAGCAGGGGACATGAAAAACTGTTTTTT. With all but the CDR3 taken from the reference TRBV18 and TRBJ1-4 genes, the full variable domain is: NAGVMQNPRHLVRRRGQEARLRCSPMKGHSHVYWYRQLPEEGLKFMVYLQKENIIDESGMPKERFSAEFPKEGPSILRIQQVVRGDSAAYFCASSPSRGHEKLFFGSGTQLSVL.